This TCR beta chain was sequenced during a study of CD8 T cells in ankylosing spondylitis. Germline V gene lookup returns CDR1 MDHEN and CDR2 SYDVKM. Trimming took 2 bases from V and 0 from J, leaving 10 bases between them. The length of the CDR3 is 15 residues. Points from the study as a whole: Significant enrichment of disease-linked clones was reportedly seen in matched ankylosing spondylitis synovial fluid.

Comments on this clonotype: The target antigen is unknown.

Making use of molecular barcodes, quantitative 5'-RACE generated TCR beta libraries. TCRdb redid the calling of the 5' RACE reads with MiXCR, one entry per CDR3 protein. The data show tens of thousands of distinct CDR3 sequences, with around 7.2% seen just once and under 12% held by the top ten. The chain recombines TRBV28 with TRBJ1-1; D unresolved. Material for sequencing was blood, either unsorted or a sorted T cell fraction (not recorded which). This receptor was taken from a male donor with ankylosing spondylitis or in good health (not recorded which). The CDR3 sequence is CASSLKQPLNTEAFF. CDR3 DNA: TGTGCCAGCAGTTTAAAGCAGCCCCTGAACACTGAAGCTTTCTTT.